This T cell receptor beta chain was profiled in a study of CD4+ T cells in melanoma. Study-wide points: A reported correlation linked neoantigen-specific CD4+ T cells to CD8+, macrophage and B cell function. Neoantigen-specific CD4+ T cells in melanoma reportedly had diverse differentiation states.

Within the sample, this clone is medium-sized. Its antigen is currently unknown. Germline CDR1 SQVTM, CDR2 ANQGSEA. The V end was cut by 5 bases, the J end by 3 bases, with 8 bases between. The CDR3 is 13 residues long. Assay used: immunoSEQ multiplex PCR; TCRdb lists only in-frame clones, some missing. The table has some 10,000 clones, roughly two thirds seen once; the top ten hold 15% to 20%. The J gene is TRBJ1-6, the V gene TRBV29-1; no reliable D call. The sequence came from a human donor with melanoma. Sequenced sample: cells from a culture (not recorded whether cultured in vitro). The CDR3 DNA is TGCAGCGTTCAAGGAAGCTATAATTCACCCCTCCACTTT. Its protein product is CSVQGSYNSPLHF.